The present TCR beta chain was sequenced within a study of early T cells in non-severe SARS-CoV-2 infection. Study-level information: Sequenced bulk RNA came from whole blood that was unsorted, and chains were unpaired. Study results and limitations: Anti-spike CD8 specificities were favored by VDJdb matching, whose results missed private and CD4 specificities.

There are many counts of this clonotype. Its antigen is currently unknown. The library protocol tagged individual cDNA molecules with unique molecular identifiers. TCRdb ran MiXCR on the 5' RACE reads and lists one entry per CDR3 protein. The sample has tens of thousands of distinct CDR3 sequences; 10% to 15% are singletons. The CDR3 length is 13 residues. The V and J ends lost 3 bases and 10 bases, in that order; junction bases with no gene match: 6. Germline V gives CDR1 SQVTM, CDR2 ANQGSEA. The sequence derives from an adult who was a healthcare worker with PCR-confirmed SARS-CoV-2 infection or an uninfected control (not recorded which). The sample was whole blood. The chain couples TRBV29-1 to TRBJ2-1; 10 nucleotides align to TRBD2. The CDR3 spells CSVEGLAGEEQFF. The CDR3 DNA follows: TGCAGCGTTGAGGGTCTAGCGGGGGAGGAGCAGTTCTTC.